These 12 T cell receptor beta chains were sequenced from one sample in a study of CXCR3-negative and CXCR3-positive naive CD8 T cells. 5' RACE with UMI labels generated the TRB cDNA libraries. TCRdb reprocessed the 5' RACE reads and reports one entry per CDR3 protein, with no DNA. The listing contains around 90,000 distinct CDR3 sequences. The sequencing input was naive CXCR3- CD8+ T cells from blood. As for subset: CD45RO-CCR7+CD27+CD95- naive CD8+ T cells lacking CXCR3 (TNR3-). The receptors come from a human donor in good health. Some clones in this sample may be carry-over from other donors' samples.

The V and J genes are TRBV5-3 and TRBJ2-5; TCRdb proposes TRBD2, but this gene call is untestable without DNA. TRBV5-3 qualifies as an ORF whose function is uncertain. The CDR3 totals 15 residues. The CDR3 spells CARSYLFEGLETQYF.

The rearrangement links TRBV20-1 to TRBJ2-7; TCRdb's D call of TRBD1 is untestable without DNA. In germline, CDR1 is DFQATT, CDR2 SNEGSKA (reference sequence). There are 15 residues in the CDR3. CDR3 loop: CSARRGTGLLSEQYF.

The chain couples TRBV20-1 to TRBJ2-7; the TCRdb D gene call, TRBD2, has no DNA to confirm it. The CDR3 consists of 16 residues. The germline gives CDR1 DFQATT, CDR2 SNEGSKA (reference sequence). Here the CDR3 reads CSARDWAGTNSYEQYF.

The gene calls are TRBV29-1 and TRBJ2-1; TCRdb selects TRBD2, and the lack of DNA leaves this call unchecked. CDR1 and CDR2 from the germline V gene are SQVTM and ANQGSEA. The CDR3 is 16 amino acids. The CDR3 protein is CSVDKPGLAGAIEQFF.

This sequence joins TRBV5-5 and TRBJ2-2. Germline CDR1 is SGHKS and CDR2 is YYEKEE (reference sequence). The length of the CDR3 is 14 residues. The CDR3 loop is CASSWRVNTGELFF.

The rearrangement joins TRBV5-1 to TRBJ2-1; TCRdb picks TRBD1, but there is no DNA to check that call. The germline gives CDR1 SGHRS, CDR2 YFSETQ. The CDR3 has 16 amino acids. The CDR3: CASSPRTGTGMNEQFF.

This sequence joins TRBV7-8 and TRBJ2-7; TCRdb returns TRBD2, unconfirmable since there is no DNA. The germline CDR1 and CDR2 sequences are SGHVS and FQNEAQ. The CDR3 loop spans 16 amino acids. CDR3 region: CASSLNPAGEHHEQYF.

This chain links TRBV6-6 with TRBJ2-5. Per germline, CDR1 MNHNY and CDR2 SVGAGI (reference sequence). The CDR3 is 13 amino acids. CDR3 sequence: CASSYNAEETQYF.

The rearrangement joins TRBV7-8 to TRBJ2-7; TCRdb calls TRBD1, which cannot be checked without DNA. Germline CDR1 SGHVS, CDR2 FQNEAQ. This CDR3 comprises 16 residues. The CDR3 region is CASSLPTGLSSYEQYF.

This chain joins TRBV28 and TRBJ2-7; there is no DNA to check the TCRdb D call of TRBD1. The CDR3 sequence is 17 residues long. Per the germline V gene, CDR1 is MDHEN and CDR2 is SYDVKM. This CDR3 reads CASSLGGLHGSSYEQYF.

The chain is built from TRBV29-1 and TRBJ1-2; the D gene TCRdb calls, TRBD1, cannot be checked with no DNA. This CDR3 contains 15 residues. CDR1 and CDR2 from the germline V gene are SQVTM and ANQGSEA. This chain's CDR3 is CSVDPGTEINYGYTF.

The chain recombines TRBV19 with TRBJ2-7; the TRBD1 assignment by TCRdb is unverifiable without DNA. The CDR3 is made up of 14 amino acids. CDR1 and CDR2 from the germline V gene are LNHDA and SQIVND (reference sequence). CDR3 in amino acids: CASSIPGTGYEQYF.